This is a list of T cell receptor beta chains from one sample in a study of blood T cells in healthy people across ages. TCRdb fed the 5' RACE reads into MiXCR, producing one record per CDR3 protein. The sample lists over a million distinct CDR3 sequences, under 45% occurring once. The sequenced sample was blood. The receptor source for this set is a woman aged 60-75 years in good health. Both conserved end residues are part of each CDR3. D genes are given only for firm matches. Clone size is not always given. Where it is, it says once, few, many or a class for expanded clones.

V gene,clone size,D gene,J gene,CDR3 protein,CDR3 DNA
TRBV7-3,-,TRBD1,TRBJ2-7,CASSQGQGVYNEQYF,TGTGCCAGCAGCCAGGGACAGGGGGTGTACAATGAGCAGTACTTC
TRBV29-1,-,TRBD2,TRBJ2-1,CSAEGLAGRYNEQFF,TGCAGCGCCGAAGGGCTAGCGGGGAGATACAATGAGCAGTTCTTC
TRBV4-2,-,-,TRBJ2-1,CASSQAEKYNEQFF,TGTGCCAGCAGCCAAGCGGAGAAATACAATGAGCAGTTCTTC
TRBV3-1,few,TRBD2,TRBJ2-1,CASRLAGSNEQFF,TGTGCCAGCCGGCTAGCGGGATCCAATGAGCAGTTCTTC
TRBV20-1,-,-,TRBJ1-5,CSARNRGGNNQPQHF,TGCAGTGCTAGGAACCGTGGTGGGAACAATCAGCCCCAGCATTTT
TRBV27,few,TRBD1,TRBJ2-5,CASSFRTGGEETQYF,TGTGCCAGCAGTTTCAGAACAGGGGGCGAAGAGACCCAGTACTTC
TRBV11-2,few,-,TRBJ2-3,CASSLRTTDTQYF,TGTGCCAGCAGCTTAAGGACCACAGATACGCAGTATTTT
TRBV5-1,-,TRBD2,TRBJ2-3,CASSSGLAGTTQYF,TGCGCCAGCAGCTCGGGACTAGCGGGGACAACGCAGTATTTT
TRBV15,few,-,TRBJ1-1,CATSRDRTGLAEAFF,TGTGCCACCAGCAGAGATCGAACGGGTCTGGCTGAAGCTTTCTTT
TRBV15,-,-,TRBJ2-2,CATSRVSGELFF,TGTGCCACCAGCAGAGTAAGCGGGGAGCTGTTTTTT
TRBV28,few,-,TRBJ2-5,CASGSLGGAETQYF,TGTGCCAGCGGCTCTCTGGGGGGAGCGGAGACCCAGTACTTC
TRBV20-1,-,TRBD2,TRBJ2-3,CSARGVAGVDTQYF,TGCAGTGCTAGAGGAGTAGCGGGTGTAGATACGCAGTATTTT
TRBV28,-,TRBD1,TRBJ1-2,CASRPGQGPHYGYTF,TGTGCCAGCAGACCCGGACAGGGCCCACACTATGGCTACACCTTC
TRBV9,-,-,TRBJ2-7,CASSASGTPYEQYF,TGTGCCAGCAGCGCCTCCGGGACACCTTACGAGCAGTACTTC
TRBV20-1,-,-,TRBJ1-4,CSASGTTGTNEKLFF,TGCAGTGCTAGCGGGACGACCGGGACTAATGAAAAACTGTTTTTT
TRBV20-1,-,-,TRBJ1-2,CSASGGGGRYGYTF,TGCAGTGCTAGCGGGGGCGGTGGTCGGTATGGCTACACCTTC
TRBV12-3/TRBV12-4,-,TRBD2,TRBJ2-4,CASRGAGSGRRGEQYF,TGTGCCAGCCGTGGGGCCGGTAGCGGGAGGCGGGGGGAGCAGTACTTC
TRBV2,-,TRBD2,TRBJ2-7,CASSDQGSGLAGSYEQYF,TGTGCCAGCAGTGATCAGGGGTCGGGACTAGCGGGCTCCTACGAGCAGTACTTC
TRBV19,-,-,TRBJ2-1,CASSPLREPYNEQFF,TGTGCCAGTAGCCCCCTGAGGGAACCTTACAATGAGCAGTTCTTC
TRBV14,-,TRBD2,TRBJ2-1,CASSRRLAVPNNEQFF,TGTGCCAGCAGCCGACGACTAGCGGTACCTAACAATGAGCAGTTCTTC
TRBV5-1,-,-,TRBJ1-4,CASSLSPGATNEKLFF,TGCGCCAGCAGCTTGTCCCCGGGCGCAACTAATGAAAAACTGTTTTTT
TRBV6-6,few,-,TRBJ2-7,CASKPRRLSYEQYF,TGTGCCAGCAAGCCAAGGAGGTTATCCTACGAGCAGTACTTC
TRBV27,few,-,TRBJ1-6,CASSLSRDTLDSPLHF,TGTGCCAGCAGTTTATCCAGGGATACCCTAGATTCACCCCTCCACTTT
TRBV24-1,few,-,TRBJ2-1,CATSQSEFGEQFF,TGTGCCACCAGTCAGTCCGAGTTCGGTGAGCAGTTCTTC
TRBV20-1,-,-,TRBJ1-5,CSARAQDSNQPQHF,TGCAGTGCTAGAGCTCAGGACAGCAATCAGCCCCAGCATTTT
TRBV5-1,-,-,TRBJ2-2,CASSFSGTNTGELFF,TGTGCCAGCAGTTTTAGCGGAACGAACACCGGGGAGCTGTTTTTT
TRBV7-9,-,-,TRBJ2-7,CASSLGEARGYEQYF,TGTGCCAGCAGCTTAGGAGAGGCGAGGGGATACGAGCAGTACTTC
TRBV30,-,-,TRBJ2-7,CAGGKGTYEQYF,TGTGCCGGGGGCAAGGGAACCTACGAGCAGTACTTC
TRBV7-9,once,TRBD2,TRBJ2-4,CASSLGRLAGAPGAKNIQYF,TGTGCCAGCAGCTTAGGGAGACTAGCGGGAGCCCCTGGGGCCAAAAACATTCAGTACTTC
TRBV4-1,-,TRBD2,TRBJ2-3,CAATRGGRGTDTQYF,TGCGCCGCTACTCGTGGGGGGAGGGGCACAGATACGCAGTATTTT
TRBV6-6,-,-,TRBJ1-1,CASSYSVGTPEAFF,TGTGCCAGCAGTTACTCGGTTGGGACACCTGAAGCTTTCTTT
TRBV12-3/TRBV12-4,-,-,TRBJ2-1,CASSHSVSSYNEQFF,TGTGCCAGCAGCCACAGCGTGAGCTCCTACAATGAGCAGTTCTTC
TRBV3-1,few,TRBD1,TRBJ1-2,CASSPSGQGGYTF,TGTGCCAGCAGCCCCTCTGGACAGGGTGGCTACACCTTC
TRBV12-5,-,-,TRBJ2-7,CASGFGQGYEQYF,TGTGCTAGTGGTTTCGGACAAGGCTACGAGCAGTACTTC
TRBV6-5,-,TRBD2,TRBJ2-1,CASATSDSSYNEQFF,TGTGCCAGCGCGACTAGCGACAGCTCCTACAATGAGCAGTTCTTC
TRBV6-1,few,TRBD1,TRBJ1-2,CASKVGPGTADYTF,TGTGCCAGCAAAGTAGGCCCCGGGACAGCGGACTACACCTTC
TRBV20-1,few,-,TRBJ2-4,CSARDSGSALIQYF,TGCAGTGCTAGAGATTCCGGCTCGGCCCTCATTCAGTACTTC
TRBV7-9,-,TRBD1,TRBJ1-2,CASSLGQTGAGGYTF,TGTGCCAGCAGCTTGGGCCAGACAGGGGCCGGTGGCTACACCTTC
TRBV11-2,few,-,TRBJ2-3,CASSLQFADTQYF,TGTGCCAGCAGCTTACAGTTTGCAGATACGCAGTATTTT
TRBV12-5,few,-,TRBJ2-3,CASGQTGGTDTQYF,TGTGCTAGTGGGCAAACGGGAGGCACAGATACGCAGTATTTT
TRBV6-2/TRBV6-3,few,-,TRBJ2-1,CASSQQVYNEQFF,TGTGCCAGCAGTCAACAGGTATACAATGAGCAGTTCTTC
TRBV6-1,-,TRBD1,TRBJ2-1,CASSSWTGEGYNEQFF,TGTGCCAGCAGCTCTTGGACAGGGGAGGGATACAATGAGCAGTTCTTC
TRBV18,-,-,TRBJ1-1,CASSPELGYDTEAFF,TGTGCCAGCTCACCAGAATTGGGGTATGACACTGAAGCTTTCTTT
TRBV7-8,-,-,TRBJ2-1,CASSPRTRHEQFF,TGTGCCAGCAGCCCAAGGACAAGGCACGAGCAGTTCTTC
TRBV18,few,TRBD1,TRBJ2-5,CASSYTGEPQETQYF,TGTGCCAGCTCTTACACAGGGGAGCCACAAGAGACCCAGTACTTC
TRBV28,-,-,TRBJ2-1,CASSPPWGREYDNEQFF,TGTGCCAGCAGTCCCCCGTGGGGGCGGGAGTACGACAATGAGCAGTTCTTC
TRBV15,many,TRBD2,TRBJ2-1,CATSRGGLASNEQFF,TGTGCCACCAGCAGAGGGGGACTAGCAAGTAATGAGCAGTTCTTC
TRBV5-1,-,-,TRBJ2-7,CASSLEAVPTYEQYF,TGCGCCAGCAGCTTGGAGGCGGTACCAACTTACGAGCAGTACTTC
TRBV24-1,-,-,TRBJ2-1,CATSDSEQGVVNEQFF,TGTGCCACCAGTGATTCCGAACAGGGAGTTGTTAATGAGCAGTTCTTC
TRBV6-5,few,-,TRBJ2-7,CASSYGTVYEQYF,TGTGCCAGCAGCTATGGGACCGTCTACGAGCAGTACTTC
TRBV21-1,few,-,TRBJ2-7,CASSKKVYWARAERLGEQYF,TGTGCCAGCAGCAAGAAAGTCTATTGGGCCAGGGCTGAACGTTTGGGCGAGCAGTACTTC